Below, 25 T cell receptor beta chains from the same sample are listed, as sequenced in a study of T cell responses to AZD1222 COVID-19 vaccine. This table comes from immunoSEQ multiplex PCR, and its TCRdb copy is limited to in-frame clones, with some not included. The sample lists approximately 170,000 clones; 80% to 90% were seen once. The specimen was peripheral blood, collected on day 0 of AZD1222 vaccination. These receptors all come from an adult in good health.

J is TRBJ2-3 and V is TRBV29-1; TRBD1 matches at 7 bases. CDR1 is SQVTM and CDR2 is ANQGSEA in the germline V gene. The CDR3 covers 14 residues. After removal of 0 bases from V and 6 bases from J, the junction contained 6 bases not matched to a gene. The CDR3 DNA sequence: TGCAGCGTTGAAGAGTACAGGGGAGTGGATACGCAGTATTTT. It codes for CSVEEYRGVDTQYF.

J is TRBJ2-1 and V is TRBV9; 7 nucleotides align to TRBD2. V was pared by 4 bases and J by 5 bases, with 9 bases of the junction left unmatched. The CDR3 length is 15 residues. The germline V gene encodes CDR1 SGDLS and CDR2 YYNGEE. The CDR3 DNA sequence: TGTGCCAGCAGCCCCCAATGGGGGGGTAACAATGAGCAGTTCTTC. It specifies CASSPQWGGNNEQFF.

The CDR3 nucleotides read TGCGCCAGCAGCTTCCACCCGCCGGGACTAGCGGGGGGGAAGGATGAGCAGTTCTTC. As protein: CASSFHPPGLAGGKDEQFF. V usage is TRBV5-1 and J usage is TRBJ2-1, with 16 positions matching TRBD2. V shed 2 bases and J 8 bases; nucleotides not matched to a gene: 13. The germline gives CDR1 SGHRS, CDR2 YFSETQ. This CDR3 region has 19 residues.

V is TRBV7-2 and J is TRBJ2-2, with TRBD2 matching 15 bases. The V gene's germline CDR1 is SGHTA and CDR2 FQGNSA. J gave up 6 bases and V 4 bases, and 3 bases lay outside the gene matches. This CDR3 spans 16 amino acids. CDR3 residues: CASSWTSGGASGELFF. The CDR3 nucleotides are TGTGCCAGCAGCTGGACTAGCGGGGGGGCATCCGGGGAGCTGTTTTTT.

V is TRBV4-3 and J is TRBJ2-7, with D uncertain. With 0 bases removed from V and 2 bases from J, the gap between germline ends came to 11 bases. Germline assignment: CDR1 LGHNA and CDR2 YSLEER. CDR3 length: 15 residues. CDR3 in amino acids: CASSQDPLTTYEQYF. For the CDR3, the DNA is TGCGCCAGCAGCCAAGATCCTCTTACTACCTACGAGCAGTACTTC.

V usage is TRBV6-1 and J usage is TRBJ1-1; D unclear. The CDR3 extends over 17 amino acids. V was trimmed by 1 base and J by 7 bases, leaving 22 bases between them. Germline assignment: CDR1 MNHNS and CDR2 SASEGT. The DNA for the CDR3 is TGTGCCAGCAGTGAAGGGGCAAGGGCTCTGGGGAAGTATGAAGCTTTCTTT. Translation: CASSEGARALGKYEAFF.

The rearrangement uses TRBV25-1 and TRBJ1-1, with 7 nucleotides matching TRBD1. CDR1 and CDR2 (germline): MGHDK, SYGVNS. The CDR3 runs to 17 residues. The V gene end was trimmed by 2 bases and the J gene end by 2 bases; junction bases not matched to a gene: 11. The CDR3 nucleotides read TGTGCCAGCAGTGAAATTACCCGAGAGGGGGCTAACACTGAAGCTTTCTTT. This codes for CASSEITREGANTEAFF.

The rearrangement joins TRBV12-3 or TRBV12-4 to TRBJ1-1; no definite D call. The V end lost 1 base, the J end lost 1 base, and 4 bases lay between the germline ends. The CDR3 runs 13 residues. CDR3 protein: CASSLDSNTEAFF. The CDR3 DNA reads as TGTGCCAGCAGTTTAGATTCGAACACTGAAGCTTTCTTT.

This chain joins TRBV5-5 and TRBJ1-5, with unresolved D. V was clipped by 3 bases and J by 1 base, with 11 bases between them. The CDR3 runs to 15 residues. Germline V CDR1 and CDR2: SGHKS, YYEKEE (reference sequence). The CDR3 bases are TGTGCCAGCAGCTGGGTGGGTAACAGCAATCAGCCCCAGCATTTT. It translates to CASSWVGNSNQPQHF.

The rearrangement links TRBV6-1 to TRBJ2-3; 7 positions agree with TRBD2. Germline CDR1 is MNHNS and CDR2 is SASEGT. Unmatched junction bases numbered 10, after V lost 3 bases and J lost 7 bases. The length of the CDR3 is 15 residues. The CDR3 region has the DNA TGTGCCAGCAGTGACCAGGGACTAACCCTATATACGCAGTATTTT. It encodes CASSDQGLTLYTQYF.

A remark on this clone: Germline is not matched at one junction end, which may reflect a read error. The chain uses TRBV5-1 and TRBJ2-7; D is uncertain. The germline V gene has CDR1 SGHRS and CDR2 YFSETQ. The CDR3 contains 15 residues. CDR3 DNA: TGCGCCAGCCGCTTCGCCGAAACCCCTACCTACGAGCAGTACTTC. Amino acids: CASRFAETPTYEQYF.

This sequence joins TRBV19 and TRBJ2-2; possibly TRBD1 or TRBD2 for D (6 bases each). The CDR3 extends over 14 amino acids. The V gene's germline CDR1 is LNHDA and CDR2 SQIVND (reference sequence). V lost 3 bases to trimming and J lost 5 bases, with 10 bases between them. The DNA for the CDR3 is TGTGCCAGTAGTATGAGGAGGGGGACCGGGGAGCTGTTTTTT. Its translation: CASSMRRGTGELFF.

This clone was detected a few times. The CDR3 DNA sequence: TGTGCCAGCAGTTACTCGCAGCGGTCCCCCTACGAGCAGTACTTC. Translating it yields CASSYSQRSPYEQYF. The chain couples TRBV6-5 to TRBJ2-7, with D tentatively TRBD2 (5 bases). Germline CDR1 is MNHEY and CDR2 is SVGAGI. The CDR3 is 15 amino acids. V was cut by 0 bases and J by 2 bases, with 11 bases left in between.

The chain combines TRBV7-8 with TRBJ2-3; D remains ambiguous. V gave up 5 bases and J gave up 7 bases, with 7 bases separating them. The germline gives CDR1 SGHVS, CDR2 FQNEAQ. CDR3 size: 11 residues. The CDR3 reads CASSQLNTQYF. The CDR3 DNA is TGTGCCAGCAGCCAATTGAATACGCAGTATTTT.

This clone was detected a few times. This chain links TRBV7-3 with TRBJ1-1; D is perhaps TRBD1 (6 bases). Germline lookup yields CDR1 SGHTA and CDR2 FQGTGA. V lost 3 bases and J 2 bases, leaving 7 bases between the germline ends. There are 13 residues in the CDR3. CDR3 residues: CASSLDSNTEAFF. The DNA for the CDR3 is TGTGCCAGCAGCTTGGACAGTAACACTGAAGCTTTCTTT.

This chain connects TRBV28 to TRBJ1-6; TRBD1 might be the D (5 bases). From germline, CDR1 is MDHEN and CDR2 SYDVKM. The CDR3 loop spans 13 amino acids. Trimming took 9 bases from V and 8 from J, leaving 14 bases between them. The CDR3 spells CASMGGVDSPLHF. DNA for the CDR3: TGTGCCAGTATGGGGGGGGTGGATTCACCCCTCCACTTT.

V and J are TRBV5-1 and TRBJ2-2, with D possibly TRBD2 on 5 matching bases. Trimming stripped 6 bases from V and 4 bases from J, with 13 bases between. Germline V lookup: CDR1 SGHRS, CDR2 YFSETQ. This CDR3 has 14 amino acids. CDR3 in DNA: TGCGCCAGCAAAGCGTTAGGGAGCACCGGGGAGCTGTTTTTT. Encoded protein: CASKALGSTGELFF.

J is TRBJ1-2 and V is TRBV5-1; TRBD1 aligns across 10 bases. Trimming took 1 base from V and 6 from J; bases not matched to a gene: 3. Germline V CDR1 and CDR2: SGHRS, YFSETQ. This CDR3 is built from 14 residues. The CDR3 coding sequence is TGCGCCAGCAGCTTGTTGACAGGGGGCGATGGCTACACCTTC. Translated, it gives CASSLLTGGDGYTF.

V gene TRBV27 combines with J gene TRBJ2-7, with D tentatively TRBD1 (5 bases). V was pared by 0 bases and J by 0 bases, with 9 bases between. The CDR3 sequence is 15 residues long. The V gene's germline CDR1 is MNHEY and CDR2 SMNVEV (reference sequence). CDR3 amino acids: CASSLSSDISYEQYF. CDR3 DNA: TGTGCCAGCAGTTTATCGTCGGACATCTCCTACGAGCAGTACTTC.

The V call is TRBV3-1 (or the pseudogene TRBV3-2), the J call TRBJ1-4; D is unclear. This CDR3 spans 15 amino acids. Trimming removed 2 bases from V and 0 bases from J, with 7 bases in between. The germline V gene has CDR1 LGHDT and CDR2 YNNKEL (reference sequence). Here the CDR3 reads CASSQRHATNEKLFF. The CDR3 nucleotides read TGTGCCAGCAGCCAAAGACACGCAACTAATGAAAAACTGTTTTTT.

This sequence joins TRBV7-2 and TRBJ1-1; 7 bases align to TRBD1. Trimming cost V 1 base and J 10 bases; bases outside gene matches: 9. The CDR3 is 14 residues long. Germline CDR1 is SGHTA and CDR2 is FQGNSA. CDR3 sequence reads: CASSLDRQGRRAFF. The CDR3 nucleotides are TGTGCCAGCAGCTTAGATAGACAGGGTAGGAGAGCTTTCTTT.

The rearrangement links TRBV27 to TRBJ2-5; 7 bases are shared with TRBD2. With V trimmed by 4 bases and J by 0 bases, 5 bases remained unmatched. CDR3 length: 15 residues. Germline loops: CDR1 MNHEY, CDR2 SMNVEV (reference sequence). CDR3 residues: CASSYSGRNQETQYF. The CDR3 DNA reads as TGTGCCAGCAGTTATAGCGGGCGTAACCAAGAGACCCAGTACTTC.

V gene TRBV7-9 combines with J gene TRBJ2-5, with D tentatively TRBD2 (6 bases). Trimming stripped 0 bases from V and 1 base from J, with 9 bases between. The CDR3 is made up of 15 amino acids. Germline V gene data show CDR1 as SEHNR and CDR2 as FQNEAQ (reference sequence). The CDR3 coding sequence is TGTGCCAGCAGCTTAGCCCTCGGGAGCCAAGAGACCCAGTACTTC. Amino acids: CASSLALGSQETQYF.

The chain recombines TRBV14 with TRBJ2-3, with 8 bases fitting TRBD1. After removal of 4 bases from V and 4 bases from J, the junction contained 7 bases not matched to a gene. This CDR3 comprises 15 residues. The V gene's germline CDR1 is SGHDN and CDR2 FVKESK. CDR3 sequence (DNA): TGTGCCAGCAGCCCCTGGACAGGGATAGCAGATACGCAGTATTTT. Its protein is CASSPWTGIADTQYF.

The V and J genes are TRBV6-5 and TRBJ2-1; perhaps TRBD2 as D (6 bases). Between the trimmed V and J ends, which lost 6 bases and 8 bases, there was a span of 14 bases. Germline V gene sequence: CDR1 MNHEY, CDR2 SVGAGI. The CDR3 covers 13 residues. CDR3 coding DNA: TGTGCCAGCAGACTAGAAGCGGGCTATGAGCAGTTCTTC. Translating it yields CASRLEAGYEQFF.